The 29 T cell receptor beta chains listed next were all sequenced from one sample in a study of HIV-infected children after antiretroviral therapy interruption. Treatment in this sample: PENTA 11 planned treatment interruption arm or continuous ART arm. RNA-based 3' RACE libraries used unique molecular identifiers. MiXCR was run by TCRdb on the 3' RACE reads, yielding one entry per CDR3 protein. Seen here are more than 85,000 distinct CDR3 sequences, less than 7% observed once, and the top ten hold 1.1%. This sample comprised CD45RA+ CD4+ T cells from PBMCs, pooled from several time points, obtained from a donor given antiretroviral therapy, either interrupted or continuous. Subset denoted: naive CD4+ CD45RA+ CD45RO- T cells. All receptors come from a pool of human donors with HIV.

This clonotype occurred many times. J is TRBJ2-7 and V is TRBV2; the D is unclear. This CDR3 is 14 amino acids long. Trimming left V 7 bases short and J 4 bases short, with 17 bases between. Germline lookup yields CDR1 SNHLY and CDR2 FYNNEI. In DNA, the CDR3 is TGTGCCAGCACCCCCTTCCGGGCTAGTTACGAGCAGTACTTC. Its protein product is CASTPFRASYEQYF.

This chain uses TRBV7-2 with TRBJ1-1; 8 nucleotides line up with TRBD1. The CDR3 has 14 residues. The trim removed 9 bases at V and 1 base at J, leaving 7 bases unmatched. The germline CDR1 and CDR2 sequences are SGHTA and FQGNSA. Written as DNA, the CDR3 is TGTGCCAGTAGTATAACAGGGGGGAACACTGAAGCTTTCTTT. Translation gives CASSITGGNTEAFF.

There are many counts of this clonotype. The chain has TRBV20-1 and TRBJ1-1; perhaps TRBD1 as D (5 bases). Between the trimmed V and J ends, which lost 5 bases and 3 bases, there was a span of 10 bases. This CDR3 region has 12 residues. Germline CDR1 DFQATT, CDR2 SNEGSKA (reference sequence). The CDR3 nucleotides read TGCAGTGCTCGGCCGGGGGACACTGAAGCTTTCTTT. Translation gives CSARPGDTEAFF.

The J gene is TRBJ2-1, the V gene TRBV19; 9 bases line up with TRBD1. Germline V gene lookup returns CDR1 LNHDA and CDR2 SQIVND (reference sequence). The CDR3 has 13 residues. The V gene end was trimmed by 5 bases and the J gene end by 7 bases; junction bases not matched to a gene: 3. CDR3 sequence reads: CASSGQGKNEQFF. In nucleotides, the CDR3 is TGTGCCAGTAGTGGACAGGGGAAGAATGAGCAGTTCTTC.

This clonotype was seen ten or more times. The J gene is TRBJ1-2, the V gene TRBV25-1; D gene ambiguous. The CDR3 has 14 residues. V was pared by 6 bases and J by 0 bases, with 11 bases between. Germline V lookup: CDR1 MGHDK, CDR2 SYGVNS. The CDR3 sequence is CASSVGQSNYGYTF. CDR3 DNA: TGTGCCAGCAGCGTAGGGCAATCTAACTATGGCTACACCTTC.

The V call is TRBV19, the J call TRBJ2-3, with 7 positions matching TRBD1. Unmatched junction bases numbered 7, after V lost 5 bases and J lost 2 bases. The length of the CDR3 is 15 residues. Germline V gene data show CDR1 as LNHDA and CDR2 as SQIVND (reference sequence). The CDR3 sequence is CASSDRDGATDTQYF. The CDR3 DNA reads TGTGCCAGTAGTGACAGGGACGGGGCCACAGATACGCAGTATTTT.

This clonotype was observed a handful of times. One end of the junction does not line up with germline, which may come from a read error. The chain uses TRBV7-7 and TRBJ2-2; 8 bases align to TRBD1. The CDR3 is made up of 15 amino acids. The V gene's germline CDR1 is SSHAT and CDR2 FNYEAQ (reference sequence). CDR3 nucleotide sequence: TGTGCTAGCAGCCCGGGACAGGCGAACACCGGGGAGCTGTTTTTT. Amino acids: CASSPGQANTGELFF. Combining the CDR3 with reference TRBV7-7 and TRBJ2-2 gives the whole variable domain GAGVSQSPRYKVTKRGQDVTLRCDPISSHATLYWYQQALGQGPEFLTYFNYEAQPDKSGLPSDRFSAERPEGSISTLTIQRTEQRDSAMYRCASSPGQANTGELFFGEGSRLTVL.

This clonotype showed up just a few times. V usage is TRBV5-6 and J usage is TRBJ2-5; TRBD1 aligns across 7 bases. This CDR3 region has 13 residues. Germline V lookup: CDR1 SGHDT, CDR2 YYEEEE. The V gene end was trimmed by 5 bases and the J gene end by 6 bases; junction bases not matched to a gene: 7. The CDR3 DNA sequence: TGTGCCAGCAGTATTGACAGGGTACAGACCCAGTACTTC. It yields the protein CASSIDRVQTQYF. The whole variable domain, remainder taken from reference TRBV5-6 and TRBJ2-5, is DAGVTQSPTHLIKTRGQQVTLRCSPKSGHDTVSWYQQALGQGPQFIFQYYEEEERQRGNFPDRFSGHQFPNYSSELNVNALLLGDSALYLCASSIDRVQTQYFGPGTRLLVL.

This chain connects TRBV3-1 to TRBJ2-3, with unresolved D. The germline CDR1 and CDR2 sequences are LGHDT and YNNKEL (reference sequence). The CDR3 consists of 13 residues. Trimming removed 3 bases at V and 1 base at J, with 5 bases between. This CDR3 is CASSQKGTDTQYF. CDR3 DNA: TGTGCCAGCAGCCAGAAGGGCACAGATACGCAGTATTTT.

The table lists this clonotype with a few counts. The V call is TRBV19, the J call TRBJ2-1; D is undetermined. The CDR3 length is 13 residues. Germline V lookup: CDR1 LNHDA, CDR2 SQIVND (reference sequence). The V gene lost 5 bases and the J gene lost 2 bases, with 7 bases spanning the gap. The CDR3 DNA sequence: TGTGCCAGTAGTGAGACTCCCTACAATGAGCAGTTCTTC. This sequence encodes CASSETPYNEQFF. Based on the CDR3 plus reference TRBV19 and TRBJ2-1, the full variable domain is DGGITQSPKYLFRKEGQNVTLSCEQNLNHDAMYWYRQDPGQGLRLIYYSQIVNDFQKGDIAEGYSVSREKKESFPLTVTSAQKNPTAFYLCASSETPYNEQFFGPGTRLTVL.

On this clonotype: Being one base from a much bigger clone, this may be a read error. The chain recombines TRBV6-2 or TRBV6-3 with TRBJ2-7; 10 bases agree with TRBD2. Germline CDR1 reads MNHEY; CDR2 reads SVGEGT. This CDR3 region has 17 residues. Unmatched junction bases numbered 13, after V lost 5 bases and J lost 3 bases. The CDR3 protein is CASSQHPSSGRSYEQYF. The CDR3 DNA follows: TGTGCCAGCAGTCAGCACCCTTCTAGCGGGAGAAGCTACGAGCAGTACTTC.

This clonotype has a single count. This sequence joins TRBV7-3 and TRBJ2-2; D is ambiguous. Germline assignment: CDR1 SGHTA and CDR2 FQGTGA. The ends were cut back, 2 bases at V and 2 bases at J, with 6 bases in the middle. The CDR3 spans 14 residues. The CDR3 loop is CASSLEVNTGELFF. DNA of the CDR3: TGTGCCAGCAGCTTAGAGGTTAACACCGGGGAGCTGTTTTTT.

This clonotype occurred many times. The chain is built from TRBV7-2 and TRBJ2-7; 9 nucleotides align to TRBD1. V trimming: 9 bases; J trimming: 6 bases; junction bases outside the gene matches: 12. CDR1 SGHTA and CDR2 FQGNSA come from the germline V gene. The CDR3 length is 14 residues. The CDR3, as DNA: TGTGCCAGTCTCAGGGACAGGGATGCTTTCGAGCAGTACTTC. Encoded protein: CASLRDRDAFEQYF.

This clonotype has more than one count but fewer than ten. The V gene is TRBV28, the J gene TRBJ2-7, with 7 bases aligning to TRBD2. The germline CDR1 and CDR2 sequences are MDHEN and SYDVKM. This CDR3 is 14 amino acids long. Trimming cost V 5 bases and J 1 base; bases outside gene matches: 5. CDR3 in DNA: TGTGCCAGCAGTGGGCGGGGGAAGTCCTACGAGCAGTACTTC. This codes for CASSGRGKSYEQYF.

This clonotype has a handful of counts. The gene calls are TRBV14 and TRBJ1-1; D is possibly TRBD1 (6 bases). The CDR3 is made up of 12 amino acids. The germline V gene encodes CDR1 SGHDN and CDR2 FVKESK. Between the trimmed V and J ends, which lost 4 bases and 8 bases, there was a span of 11 bases. The CDR3 DNA follows: TGTGCCAGCAGCCCGGCGAGGGGGGAAGCTTTCTTT. This sequence encodes CASSPARGEAFF.

Many counts were recorded for this clonotype. The genes are TRBV5-1 and TRBJ1-1, with 7 bases matching TRBD1. The CDR3 runs to 14 residues. Looked up from germline, CDR1 is SGHRS and CDR2 is YFSETQ. J was trimmed by 3 bases and V by 3 bases; bases with no gene match: 5. CDR3 in DNA: TGCGCCAGCAGCTCCATAACAGGGGACACTGAAGCTTTCTTT. Translating gives CASSSITGDTEAFF.

This clonotype was counted many times. The rearrangement uses TRBV24-1 and TRBJ1-2; TRBD1 matches 7 bases. Germline V lookup: CDR1 KGHDR, CDR2 SFDVKD. The CDR3 runs 12 residues. Germline trimming cut 10 bases from V and 7 bases from J; bases unmatched to any gene: 8. The CDR3 DNA follows: TGTGCCACACAACAGGGGCCGGGTGGCTACACCTTC. Protein sequence: CATQQGPGGYTF.

This clonotype was detected ten times or more. The chain combines TRBV4-1 with TRBJ1-5; TRBD1 matches 7 bases. V was pared by 1 base and J by 4 bases, with 4 bases of the junction left unmatched. This CDR3 spans 15 amino acids. Germline CDR1 reads MGHRA; CDR2 reads YSYEKL. This CDR3 reads CASSQGDRDNQPQHF. Written as DNA, the CDR3 is TGCGCCAGCAGCCAAGGAGACAGGGATAATCAGCCCCAGCATTTT.

This clonotype was seen repeatedly, ten times or more. This chain uses TRBV10-3 with TRBJ1-6, with a weak D call TRBD1 (5 bases). Germline CDR1 ENHRY, CDR2 SYGVKD. V lost 7 bases and J 6 bases, leaving 13 bases between the germline ends. This CDR3 region has 14 residues. This CDR3 is CAITSAGSNSPLHF. The CDR3 nucleotides read TGTGCCATCACGTCGGCAGGGAGTAATTCACCCCTCCACTTT.

This clonotype was recorded a few times. The V and J genes are TRBV5-6 and TRBJ1-5, with 7 nucleotides matching TRBD1. This CDR3 comprises 16 residues. The ends lost 3 bases at V and 7 bases at J; junction bases unmatched: 13. CDR1 and CDR2 (germline): SGHDT, YYEEEE. The CDR3 DNA reads TGTGCCAGCAGCTCAAGAACAGGGGTCGGAGACCAGCCCCAGCATTTT. It is translated as CASSSRTGVGDQPQHF. Full variable domain (missing parts from reference TRBV5-6 and TRBJ1-5): DAGVTQSPTHLIKTRGQQVTLRCSPKSGHDTVSWYQQALGQGPQFIFQYYEEEERQRGNFPDRFSGHQFPNYSSELNVNALLLGDSALYLCASSSRTGVGDQPQHFGDGTRLSIL.

At least ten counts were recorded for this clonotype. The V call is TRBV12-3 or TRBV12-4, the J call TRBJ1-1, with D unresolved. This CDR3 contains 14 residues. Trimming left V 5 bases short and J 3 bases short, with 13 bases between. The CDR3 sequence is CASSRDGSHTEAFF. The CDR3 DNA reads TGTGCCAGCAGTCGAGACGGGAGTCACACTGAAGCTTTCTTT.

This clonotype was counted at least ten times. The rearrangement uses TRBV20-1 and TRBJ2-3; 11 positions agree with TRBD1. V shed 6 bases, J shed 3 bases, and the junction held 5 bases outside the gene matches. The CDR3 contains 14 residues. The V gene's germline CDR1 is DFQATT and CDR2 SNEGSKA (reference sequence). The CDR3 DNA follows: TGCAGTGCCACCGGGACAGGGGGTACAGATACGCAGTATTTT. Translated: CSATGTGGTDTQYF.

Ten or more counts support this clonotype. The V call is TRBV16, the J call TRBJ2-5, with TRBD2 identical over 9 bases. The CDR3 totals 18 residues. With 2 bases clipped from V and 4 bases from J, the junction kept 14 bases outside the gene matches. CDR1 is KGHSY, CDR2 FQNENV, per germline. In DNA form, the CDR3 reads TGTGCCAGCAGCCAACTTAGTAGCGGGAGCGGGCAAGGAGAGACCCAGTACTTC. Translated, it gives CASSQLSSGSGQGETQYF.

This clonotype was counted between two and nine times. The rearrangement joins TRBV4-1 to TRBJ2-5; D is tentatively TRBD1 or TRBD2 (5 bases each). V was pared by 1 base and J by 1 base, with 10 bases between. The CDR3 has 15 residues. Germline-derived CDR1 and CDR2 are MGHRA and YSYEKL. For the CDR3, the DNA is TGCGCCAGCAGCCAAGTGGGGACCTCCCAAGAGACCCAGTACTTC. It yields the protein CASSQVGTSQETQYF.

The table lists this clonotype with many counts. The V gene is TRBV12-3 or TRBV12-4, the J gene TRBJ2-1, with 11 bases aligning to TRBD2. The V and J ends lost 6 bases and 3 bases, in that order; junction bases with no gene match: 4. This CDR3 region has 15 residues. CDR3 sequence (DNA): TGTGCCAGCAGGGAACTAGCGGGGGACTACAATGAGCAGTTCTTC. Amino acids: CASRELAGDYNEQFF.

This clonotype was observed many times. The rearrangement links TRBV20-1 to TRBJ2-3; TRBD2 matches at 9 bases. V shed 4 bases and J 4 bases; nucleotides not matched to a gene: 9. Germline-derived CDR1 and CDR2 are DFQATT and SNEGSKA (reference sequence). The CDR3 has 15 amino acids. The CDR3 protein is CSAKGLAGASDTQYF. DNA for the CDR3: TGCAGTGCTAAGGGGTTAGCGGGGGCCTCAGATACGCAGTATTTT.

This clonotype was seen at least ten times. The CDR3, as DNA: TGTGCCTCTTCAGGGGGCGCGAATCAGCCCCAGCATTTT. This gives the protein CASSGGANQPQHF. J is TRBJ1-5 and V is TRBV30; 8 bases line up with TRBD1. V was clipped by 7 bases and J by 4 bases; unmatched bases: 6. Germline assignment: CDR1 GTSNPN and CDR2 SVGIG (reference sequence). CDR3 length: 13 amino acids.

This clonotype was detected many times. The CDR3 bases are TGTGCCAGCAGTTTACTTCCGCGCAATATGAACACTGAAGCTTTCTTT. Its translation: CASSLLPRNMNTEAFF. This chain connects TRBV28 to TRBJ1-1; D is ambiguous. Germline-derived CDR1 and CDR2 are MDHEN and SYDVKM. This CDR3 contains 16 residues. The V end lost 2 bases, the J end lost 0 bases, and 13 bases lay between the germline ends.

The chain has TRBV12-3 or TRBV12-4 and TRBJ1-6; 8 bases map to TRBD1. The CDR3 extends over 17 amino acids. Trimming at V came to 1 base and at J to 0 bases, leaving 2 bases not matched to a gene. DNA for the CDR3: TGTGCCAGCAGTTTAGGACAGGGGACCTCCTATAATTCACCCCTCCACTTT. It translates to CASSLGQGTSYNSPLHF.